Each of the 15 T cell receptor beta chains below was sequenced from the same sample in a study of radiation and T cells in renal cell carcinoma. Regarding time point: blood 2 weeks post-SBRT. Indicated treatment: 15 Gy SBRT to primary tumor, nephrectomy 4 weeks later. Only in-frame clones appear in the TCRdb table, and some are missing; sequencing was by immunoSEQ multiplex PCR. The table includes 120,000 or so clones, roughly four fifths detected once. Specimen: blood, collected from a patient whose treatment included radiotherapy and nephrectomy. These TCRs come from a woman in her fifties or sixties with renal cell carcinoma.

Notes on this clone: At the DNA level, this CDR3 is encoded by other sequences in the same sample as well. The chain uses TRBV5-1 and TRBJ2-7; TRBD2 might be the D (6 bases). V gave up 3 bases and J gave up 0 bases, with 10 bases separating them. Germline CDR1 is SGHRS and CDR2 is YFSETQ. This CDR3 is 14 amino acids long. CDR3 nucleotides: TGCGCCAGCAGCTCCGAGGGACTCTCCTACGAGCAGTACTTC. Its translation is CASSSEGLSYEQYF.

This chain connects TRBV29-1 to TRBJ2-1; 9 bases map to TRBD1. CDR3 length: 13 amino acids. V shed 1 base and J 6 bases; nucleotides not matched to a gene: 1. Germline-derived CDR1 and CDR2 are SQVTM and ANQGSEA. Written as DNA, the CDR3 is TGCAGCGTTGAAGGACAGGGGGGCAATGAGCAGTTCTTC. Translating it yields CSVEGQGGNEQFF.

V is TRBV19 and J is TRBJ2-5, with 12 bases that match TRBD2. The CDR3 length is 14 residues. The J segment lost 2 bases and the V segment lost 6 bases, leaving 1 base of the junction unmatched. Germline lookup yields CDR1 LNHDA and CDR2 SQIVND (reference sequence). CDR3 sequence reads: CASRTSGGQETQYF. The CDR3 DNA reads as TGTGCCAGTAGAACTAGCGGGGGGCAAGAGACCCAGTACTTC.

The chain combines TRBV19 with TRBJ1-5; D ambiguous. CDR1 is LNHDA, CDR2 SQIVND, per germline (reference sequence). The ends were cut back, 3 bases at V and 7 bases at J, with 10 bases in the middle. This CDR3 comprises 13 residues. CDR3 residues: CASSISGRQPQHF. The CDR3 nucleotides are TGTGCCAGTAGTATCTCGGGCCGGCAGCCCCAGCATTTT.

This chain connects TRBV7-2 to TRBJ2-1, with D possibly being TRBD2 (6 bases). The CDR3 is made up of 14 amino acids. Germline lookup yields CDR1 SGHTA and CDR2 FQGNSA. Trimming cost V 5 bases and J 5 bases, with 13 bases left between them. Here the CDR3 reads CASSPASAHNEQFF. The CDR3 region has the DNA TGTGCCAGCAGCCCTGCTAGCGCACACAATGAGCAGTTCTTC.

The rearrangement links TRBV6-5 to TRBJ2-3; the D gene could be TRBD1 or TRBD2 (6 bases each). The CDR3 contains 15 residues. CDR1 MNHEY and CDR2 SVGAGI come from the germline V gene. V was shortened by 6 bases and J by 5 bases, with 18 bases between the two germline ends. Here the CDR3 reads CASRPRWGAGDTQYF. As DNA, the CDR3 is TGTGCCAGCAGACCCCGGTGGGGGGCTGGAGATACGCAGTATTTT.

This chain links TRBV7-2 with TRBJ2-7; D is undetermined. Trimming stripped 3 bases from V and 0 bases from J, with 12 bases between. The CDR3 runs 15 residues. The germline V gene encodes CDR1 SGHTA and CDR2 FQGNSA. Here the CDR3 reads CASSFSLQSSYEQYF. The DNA of the CDR3 is TGTGCCAGCAGCTTTTCTCTCCAGAGCTCCTACGAGCAGTACTTC.

J is TRBJ1-1 and V is TRBV11-2, with no clear D. The CDR3 consists of 15 residues. From germline, CDR1 is SGHAT and CDR2 FQNNGV. V gave up 0 bases and J gave up 1 base, with 9 bases separating them. In DNA, the CDR3 is TGTGCCAGCAGCTTAGATAGGGCACGGAACACTGAAGCTTTCTTT. This gives the protein CASSLDRARNTEAFF. Looking up the rest from reference TRBV11-2 and TRBJ1-1 gives the full variable domain: EAGVAQSPRYKIIEKRQSVAFWCNPISGHATLYWYQQILGQGPKLLIQFQNNGVVDDSQLPKDRFSAERLKGVDSTLKIQPAKLEDSAVYLCASSLDRARNTEAFFGQGTRLTVV.

This chain joins TRBV20-1 and TRBJ2-4; possibly TRBD2 for D (5 bases). The germline V gene has CDR1 DFQATT and CDR2 SNEGSKA (reference sequence). Trimming removed 3 bases from V and 11 bases from J, with 8 bases in between. This CDR3 has 10 amino acids. The CDR3 is CSASYGVQYF. CDR3 nucleotides: TGCAGTGCTAGCTACGGGGTTCAGTACTTC.

V gene TRBV19 combines with J gene TRBJ2-2, with D maybe TRBD1 (5 bases). The CDR3 totals 14 residues. V was shortened by 6 bases and J by 4 bases, with 12 bases between the two germline ends. From germline, CDR1 is LNHDA and CDR2 SQIVND (reference sequence). CDR3 sequence reads: CASRKGPGTGELFF. CDR3 coding DNA: TGTGCCAGTAGAAAGGGGCCGGGCACCGGGGAGCTGTTTTTT.

This chain connects TRBV27 to TRBJ1-1, with TRBD1 identical over 9 bases. The CDR3 length is 14 residues. Germline CDR1 MNHEY, CDR2 SMNVEV (reference sequence). With 3 bases clipped from V and 5 bases from J, the junction kept 4 bases outside the gene matches. The CDR3 bases are TGTGCCAGCAGTTTTGGGACAGGGACGACTGAAGCTTTCTTT. Its protein product is CASSFGTGTTEAFF.

The rearrangement links TRBV6-4 to TRBJ1-1; 7 nucleotides align to TRBD1. Germline CDR1 MRHNA, CDR2 SNTAGT. The junction had 2 bases not matched to a gene; V was cut back by 6 bases and J by 1 base. The CDR3 runs to 13 residues. In DNA, the CDR3 is TGTGCCAGCAGACGACAGGGGAACACTGAAGCTTTCTTT. It yields the protein CASRRQGNTEAFF.

This clone was counted a few times. The V call is TRBV4-1, the J call TRBJ1-5; D remains ambiguous. V shed 0 bases and J shed 4 bases, with 7 bases lying between them. This CDR3 comprises 14 residues. Germline assignment: CDR1 MGHRA and CDR2 YSYEKL. The CDR3 nucleotides are TGCGCCAGCAGCCAAGACGGAGCTAATCAGCCCCAGCATTTT. This sequence encodes CASSQDGANQPQHF.

J is TRBJ1-2 and V is TRBV6-5; D is possibly TRBD1 (5 bases). Germline V CDR1 and CDR2: MNHEY, SVGAGI. V was clipped by 8 bases and J by 7 bases, with 20 bases between them. The CDR3 has 14 residues. CDR3 loop: CASGLRAGTGGYTF. In nucleotides, the CDR3 is TGTGCCAGCGGACTAAGGGCGGGGACTGGTGGCTACACCTTC.

The chain recombines TRBV19 with TRBJ1-5, with 9 bases lining up with TRBD1. Germline lookup yields CDR1 LNHDA and CDR2 SQIVND (reference sequence). The CDR3 is 16 residues long. V lost 1 base, J lost 5 bases, and 6 bases stayed unmatched. CDR3 bases: TGTGCCAGTAGTATAGTACTGGACAGGGGACATCAGCCCCAGCATTTT. It yields the protein CASSIVLDRGHQPQHF.